This T cell receptor (beta chain) is from a study of cytomegalovirus exposure and HLA in healthy donors. Whole-study context: From donors who were HLA-typed, an early data release held approximately 80 million unique TCRs. Study conclusions and caveats: Analyzed later, most CMV-associated TCR beta chains appeared HLA-restricted. In a later analysis, several top co-occurrence clusters appeared linked to parvovirus B19, influenza, CMV and Epstein-Barr virus. In an earlier analysis, productive rearrangement rates for most beta V segments clustered near 87% or 30%.

This clone was counted a few times. Its antigen is undetermined. Trimming pared 0 bases from V and 4 bases from J, leaving 9 bases between. Germline V gene lookup returns CDR1 KGHSH and CDR2 LQKENI. The CDR3 covers 14 residues. PCR primers comprised 60 Vbeta and 13 Jbeta primers. Assay used: immunoSEQ multiplex PCR; TCRdb lists only in-frame clones, some missing. The sample shows about 100,000 clones, roughly 75% of them seen only once. Material: PBMCs. The chain employs TRBV18 and TRBJ1-1, with unresolved D. The source is a woman aged 55 to 70 in good health and CMV-seronegative. The CDR3 reads CASSPPYRSTEAFF. For the CDR3, the DNA is TGTGCCAGCTCACCACCCTACAGAAGCACTGAAGCTTTCTTT.